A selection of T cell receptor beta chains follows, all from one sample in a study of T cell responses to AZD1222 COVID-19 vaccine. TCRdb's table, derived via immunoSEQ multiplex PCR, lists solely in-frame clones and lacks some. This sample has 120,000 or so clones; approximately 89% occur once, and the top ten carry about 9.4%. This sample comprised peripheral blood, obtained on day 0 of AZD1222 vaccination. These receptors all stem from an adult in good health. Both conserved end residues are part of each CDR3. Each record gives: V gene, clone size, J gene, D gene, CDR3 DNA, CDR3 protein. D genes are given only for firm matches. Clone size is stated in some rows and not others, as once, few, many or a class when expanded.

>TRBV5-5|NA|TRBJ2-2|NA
TGTGCCAGCAGCTTGCCAGTTCCAACCGGGGAGCTGTTTTTT
CASSLPVPTGELFF
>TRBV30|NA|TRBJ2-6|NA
TGTGCCTGGAGTGCGTATTCTGGGGCCAACGTCCTGACTTTC
CAWSAYSGANVLTF
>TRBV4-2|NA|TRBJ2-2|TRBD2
TGTGCCAGCAGCCGCAGACTAGCGCGGGCAGCCGGGGAGCTGTTTTTT
CASSRRLARAAGELFF
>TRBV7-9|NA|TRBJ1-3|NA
TGTGCCAGCAGCCACCGGATTGGAACCGGGGGAAACACCATATATTTT
CASSHRIGTGGNTIYF
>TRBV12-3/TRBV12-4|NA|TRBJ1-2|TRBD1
TGTGCCAGCAGTTTATATACAGGGGCCGGCTACACCTTC
CASSLYTGAGYTF
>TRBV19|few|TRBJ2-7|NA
TGTGCCAGTAGTAAAGGGACCAAGGAAGAGCAGTACTTC
CASSKGTKEEQYF
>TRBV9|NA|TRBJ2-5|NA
TGTGCCAGCACCCAGGGGGGGGTTGGGCAAGAGACCCAGTACTTC
CASTQGGVGQETQYF
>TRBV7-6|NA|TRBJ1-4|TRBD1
TGTGCCAGCAGCTCCGGGACAGGGGCTGAAAAACTGTTTTTT
CASSSGTGAEKLFF
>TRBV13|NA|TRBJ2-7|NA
TGTGCCAGCAGCACTGGACAGTACGAGCAGTACTTC
CASSTGQYEQYF
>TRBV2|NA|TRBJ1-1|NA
TGTGCCAGCAGTTACGTGACAGCGAACACTGAAGCTTTCTTT
CASSYVTANTEAFF
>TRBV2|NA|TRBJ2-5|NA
TGTGCCAGCAGTGAAGGGCAGGCCAGGGGGACCCAGTACTTC
CASSEGQARGTQYF
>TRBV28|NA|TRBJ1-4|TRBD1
TGTGCCAGCAGTTTAGGAGACAGGGGGCTATATGAAAAACTGTTTTTT
CASSLGDRGLYEKLFF
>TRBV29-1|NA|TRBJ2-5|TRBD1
TGCAGCGTTGGACAGGGTGGCGAGACCCAGTACTTC
CSVGQGGETQYF
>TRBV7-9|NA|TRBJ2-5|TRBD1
TGTGCCAGCAGCCCCGGGGACAGGGGCGTACAAGAGACCCAGTACTTC
CASSPGDRGVQETQYF
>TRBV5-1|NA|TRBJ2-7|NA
TGCGCCAGCAGCTCCGACTCGTACGAGCAGTACTTC
CASSSDSYEQYF
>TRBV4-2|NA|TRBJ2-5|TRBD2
TGTGCCAGCAGCCAATCCGGACTAGCCCTCCAAGAGACCCAGTACTTC
CASSQSGLALQETQYF
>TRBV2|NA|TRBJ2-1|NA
TGTGCCAGCAGTGAAGGGGAAAGCGGGTTTTCCTACAATGAGCAGTTCTTC
CASSEGESGFSYNEQFF